This entry lists 21 T cell receptor beta chains sequenced from one sample in a study of Graves' ophthalmopathy and Graves' hyperthyroidism. The study amplified TCR beta CDR3 regions using RNA transcripts. HTBI primers were employed in first-round RT-PCR, then a second-round multiplex PCR followed. A single record per CDR3 protein comes from TCRdb applying MiXCR to the multiplex PCR reads. The data hold approximately 460,000 distinct CDR3 sequences, with around 14% observed a single time. The sample consisted of blood. These receptors were taken from a woman aged 30 to 39 with Graves' ophthalmopathy.

This clonotype came up many times. The chain links TRBV30 to TRBJ1-6; D is unresolved. Germline values: CDR1 GTSNPN, CDR2 SVGIG (reference sequence). Trimming removed 0 bases at V and 9 bases at J, with 6 bases between. The CDR3 consists of 12 residues. Here the CDR3 DNA reads TGTGCCTGGAGTGTACGTGGTTCACCCCTCCACTTT. This codes for CAWSVRGSPLHF.

This clonotype was detected many times. The CDR3 bases are TGTGCCAGCAGCTTAGTGGGGACGTCGGCTGAAGCTTTCTTT. Translation: CASSLVGTSAEAFF. The gene calls are TRBV7-2 and TRBJ1-1; D may be TRBD1 (5 bases). V dropped 1 base and J dropped 6 bases, with 12 bases sitting between them. CDR1 and CDR2 from the germline V gene are SGHTA and FQGNSA. The CDR3 covers 14 residues.

Turning to this clonotype: This may arise from a read error, as a much more abundant clone is one base away. The CDR3 ends on some other residue instead of the conserved phenylalanine or tryptophan, so this is likely a read error. CDR3 coding DNA: TGTGCCAGCATAGGGGGCCTCTCCTACGAGCAGTACTAC. Translated, it gives CASIGGLSYEQYY. The chain couples TRBV27 to TRBJ2-7; 7 positions match TRBD1. The ends lost 7 bases at V and 0 bases at J; junction bases unmatched: 3. This CDR3 region has 13 residues. The germline CDR1 and CDR2 sequences are MNHEY and SMNVEV (reference sequence).

This clonotype was recorded many times. The chain joins TRBV13 to TRBJ2-6; D is undetermined. This CDR3 is 14 amino acids long. V was trimmed by 5 bases and J by 4 bases, leaving 9 bases between them. The germline V gene has CDR1 PRHDT and CDR2 FYEKMQ (reference sequence). The chain's CDR3 is CASSPTAGANVLTF. In nucleotides, the CDR3 is TGTGCCAGCAGCCCTACAGCCGGGGCCAACGTCCTGACTTTC. The whole variable domain, filled in from reference TRBV13 and TRBJ2-6, reads AAGVIQSPRHLIKEKRETATLKCYPIPRHDTVYWYQQGPGQDPQFLISFYEKMQSDKGSIPDRFSAQQFSDYHSELNMSSLELGDSALYFCASSPTAGANVLTFGAGSRLTVL.

There are many counts of this clonotype. The chain employs TRBV7-2 and TRBJ1-2, with TRBD1 as a possible D gene (5 bases). V dropped 4 bases and J dropped 4 bases, with 10 bases sitting between them. CDR1 is SGHTA and CDR2 is FQGNSA in the germline V gene. The CDR3 is made up of 13 amino acids. The DNA of the CDR3 is TGTGCCAGCAGCTCCGGGGACGGCTATGGCTACACCTTC. This sequence encodes CASSSGDGYGYTF.

Regarding this clonotype: A read error is possible here, since a much larger clone lies one base away. It is likely a read error, because the conserved phenylalanine at the end of the CDR3 is missing. The rearrangement links TRBV28 to TRBJ1-5; D ambiguous. The germline V gene encodes CDR1 MDHEN and CDR2 SYDVKM. The ends were cut back, 10 bases at V and 1 base at J, with 17 bases in the middle. The CDR3 length is 15 residues. The CDR3 protein is CATQWIYESNQPQHV. CDR3 bases: TGTGCCACCCAGTGGATTTATGAGAGCAATCAGCCCCAGCATGTT.

This clonotype was picked up many times. The chain has TRBV6-5 and TRBJ2-7, with a tentative D call TRBD1 (6 bases). The CDR3 totals 16 residues. Trimming took off 7 bases at V and 3 bases at J, with 22 bases between the two ends. CDR1 and CDR2 from the germline V gene are MNHEY and SVGAGI. In nucleotides, the CDR3 is TGTGCCAGCACTCTCCTTTCACAGGGTGGAAGCTACGAGCAGTACTTC. Encoded protein: CASTLLSQGGSYEQYF.

This clonotype appeared many times. V usage is TRBV4-1 and J usage is TRBJ1-2; 8 bases are shared with TRBD1. CDR1 is MGHRA and CDR2 is YSYEKL in the germline V gene. The CDR3 loop spans 15 amino acids. Trimming cost V 4 bases and J 6 bases; bases outside gene matches: 10. CDR3 sequence (DNA): TGCGCCAGCAGCCTGCCAGGGGGCGCGAGTCATGGCTACACCTTC. Amino acid sequence: CASSLPGGASHGYTF.

This clonotype appeared many times. The V and J genes are TRBV7-8 and TRBJ2-5; 10 bases are shared with TRBD1. Unmatched junction bases numbered 7, after V lost 4 bases and J lost 5 bases. The CDR3 is 15 residues long. Germline V gives CDR1 SGHVS, CDR2 FQNEAQ. The CDR3 DNA follows: TGTGCCAGCAGCTCGGGACAGGGGCGTGCGGAGACCCAGTACTTC. The encoded protein is CASSSGQGRAETQYF.

This clonotype was counted at least ten times. The genes are TRBV6-5 and TRBJ1-2; the D gene is possibly TRBD1 (6 bases). Germline V CDR1 and CDR2: MNHEY, SVGAGI. The V end lost 0 bases, the J end lost 7 bases, and 12 bases lay between the germline ends. CDR3 length: 14 amino acids. CDR3 loop: CASSYSGGGGGYTF. CDR3 nucleotide sequence: TGTGCCAGCAGTTACTCGGGTGGGGGCGGTGGCTACACCTTC.

This clonotype was seen at least ten times. This chain links TRBV30 with TRBJ2-2, with D possibly matching TRBD1 (5 bases). V lost 5 bases and J lost 6, with 16 bases in between. The CDR3 extends over 14 amino acids. Germline V CDR1 and CDR2: GTSNPN, SVGIG (reference sequence). This CDR3 reads CAWQGPMASGELFF. The CDR3 coding sequence is TGTGCCTGGCAGGGCCCCATGGCGTCCGGGGAGCTGTTTTTT.

Comment on this clonotype: One junction end does not reproduce the germline sequence, and a read error may be involved. The chain carries TRBV4-1 and TRBJ1-3, with 7 bases matching TRBD1. Germline CDR1 MGHRA, CDR2 YSYEKL. The CDR3 loop spans 17 amino acids. CDR3 coding DNA: TGCGCCAGCAGCCGCCGCCCGGGACAGATCTCTGGAAACACTATATATTTT. Translating gives CASSRRPGQISGNTIYF.

This clonotype has at least ten counts. The J gene is TRBJ1-5, the V gene TRBV4-1; D gene unclear. Germline V gene lookup returns CDR1 MGHRA and CDR2 YSYEKL. This CDR3 is built from 15 residues. The germline V and J ends were trimmed by 1 base and 0 bases, with 7 bases remaining between them. CDR3 in DNA: TGCGCCAGCAGCCAAGTCCAGTTTAGCAATCAGCCCCAGCATTTT. Its translation is CASSQVQFSNQPQHF.

The chain carries TRBV28 and TRBJ2-5; 7 positions agree with TRBD1. CDR1 and CDR2 (germline): MDHEN, SYDVKM. The CDR3 runs to 13 residues. Germline trimming cut 4 bases from V and 7 bases from J; bases unmatched to any gene: 6. The CDR3, as DNA: TGTGCCAGCAGTTCCGGGACAGTCTTGACCCAGTACTTC. Protein product: CASSSGTVLTQYF.

In this sample, this clonotype turned up many times. A junction end diverges from the germline sequence, so it may reflect a read error. This sequence joins TRBV24-1 and TRBJ1-5, with D possibly TRBD1 on 6 matching bases. The CDR3 loop spans 14 amino acids. Germline V gives CDR1 KGHDR, CDR2 SFDVKD. CDR3: CATSAQGHNRPQHF. CDR3 nucleotide sequence: TGTGCCACCAGTGCGCAGGGGCATAATCGGCCCCAGCATTTT.

This clonotype was observed many times. The V and J genes are TRBV6-1 and TRBJ2-2; no clear D. This CDR3 is 13 amino acids long. Germline assignment: CDR1 MNHNS and CDR2 SASEGT. V was cut by 7 bases and J by 7 bases, with 13 bases left in between. CDR3 nucleotide sequence: TGTGCCAGCAAGCCCCGGAAGGACGGGGAGCTGTTTTTT. It is translated as CASKPRKDGELFF.

This clonotype was counted at least ten times. The rearrangement links TRBV6-2 or TRBV6-3 to TRBJ2-7, with D possibly matching TRBD1 (5 bases). With 3 bases removed from V and 2 bases from J, the gap between germline ends came to 14 bases. Germline V CDR1 and CDR2: MNHEY, SVGEGT. The CDR3 is made up of 15 amino acids. The CDR3, as DNA: TGTGCCAGCAGTTATCAGGGCAAGATGGCCTACGAGCAGTACTTC. It yields the protein CASSYQGKMAYEQYF.

This clonotype occurred many times. This chain joins TRBV4-1 and TRBJ1-5, with TRBD1 identical over 7 bases. Germline V gene sequence: CDR1 MGHRA, CDR2 YSYEKL. Trimming took 1 base from V and 2 from J; bases not matched to a gene: 5. CDR3 size: 16 residues. CDR3 coding DNA: TGCGCCAGCAGCCAAGCAACAGGGGACGGCAATCAGCCCCAGCATTTT. This sequence encodes CASSQATGDGNQPQHF.

This clonotype was detected ten times or more. In DNA form, the CDR3 reads TGTGCCAGCGGGGACAGTTCCTACGAGCAGTACTTC. This translates into CASGDSSYEQYF. This chain connects TRBV12-3 or TRBV12-4 to TRBJ2-7, with 7 bases fitting TRBD1. V lost 8 bases to trimming and J lost 1 base; unmatched junction nucleotides: 2. The CDR3 runs to 12 residues.

This clonotype was recorded many times. The rearrangement joins TRBV28 to TRBJ1-2; 11 bases match TRBD1. Losses at the gene ends were 7 bases for V and 7 bases for J; bases not matched to a gene: 8. Per germline, CDR1 MDHEN and CDR2 SYDVKM. This CDR3 has 14 residues. CDR3 bases: TGTGCCAGCAACTTAGGACAGGGGGCGCTTGGCTACACCTTC. Translation: CASNLGQGALGYTF.

This clonotype was counted many times. V is TRBV29-1 and J is TRBJ1-2; 8 bases are a match to TRBD1. V lost 5 bases, J lost 7 bases, and 3 bases stayed unmatched. Germline CDR1 reads SQVTM; CDR2 reads ANQGSEA. CDR3 length: 11 residues. The CDR3 DNA reads as TGCAGCGTTCAGGGGGCGGGTGGCTACACCTTC. This gives the protein CSVQGAGGYTF. The full variable domain, completed using reference TRBV29-1 and TRBJ1-2, is SAVISQKPSRDICQRGTSLTIQCQVDSQVTMMFWYRQQPGQSLTLIATANQGSEATYESGFVIDKFPISRPNLTFSTLTVSNMSPEDSSIYLCSVQGAGGYTFGSGTRLTVV.